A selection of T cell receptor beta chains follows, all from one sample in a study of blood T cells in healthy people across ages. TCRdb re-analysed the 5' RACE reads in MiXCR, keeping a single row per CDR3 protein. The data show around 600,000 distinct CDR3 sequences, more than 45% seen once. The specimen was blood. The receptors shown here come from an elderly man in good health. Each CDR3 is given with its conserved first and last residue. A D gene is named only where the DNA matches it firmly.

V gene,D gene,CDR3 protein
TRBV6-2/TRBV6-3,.,CASSRGIEGNEKLFF
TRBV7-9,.,CASTTGSSSHTEAFF
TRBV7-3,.,CASSLDRDLPQFF
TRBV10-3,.,CAISENMPGELFF
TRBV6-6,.,CASSSTPSAFNYGYTF
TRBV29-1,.,CSVGDFQETQYF
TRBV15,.,CATSETGDQETQYF
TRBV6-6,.,CASTLDADSYQPQHF
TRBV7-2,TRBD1,CASSFAGTDQETQYF
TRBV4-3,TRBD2,CASSQDPGGLAQYF
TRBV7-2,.,CASSLVQGPNEKLFF
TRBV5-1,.,CASTLSGAHSGANVLTF
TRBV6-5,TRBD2,CASRRAGLGIYEQFF
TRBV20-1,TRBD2,CSANPGLARNEQFF
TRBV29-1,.,CSVGANNGEKLFF
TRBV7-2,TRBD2,CASSLALTASGGPEETQYF
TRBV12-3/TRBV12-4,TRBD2,CASSSPGLADNEQFF
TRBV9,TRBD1,CASSVFEGAHGYTF
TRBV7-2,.,CASSLARGTDTQYF
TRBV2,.,CASGRTPFQETQYF
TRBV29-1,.,CSVEDPALPNEQFF
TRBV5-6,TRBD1,CASSLEGTGAHEQYF
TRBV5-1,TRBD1,CASSSRTGQETQYF
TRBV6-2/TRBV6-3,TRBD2,CASRPRTSGRYEQYF
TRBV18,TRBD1,CASSSSGQGLTDTQYF
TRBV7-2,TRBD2,CASSLASGGRTDTQYF
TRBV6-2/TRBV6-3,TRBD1,CAGSRGQPPKNIQYF
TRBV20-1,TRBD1,CSAEGPGGRGNQPQHF
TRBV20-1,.,CSPWLGWETQYF
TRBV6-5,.,CASRDTPRGYGYTF
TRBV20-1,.,CSATYRVNTGELFF
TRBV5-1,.,CASSLGEGRGADTQYF
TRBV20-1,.,CSGYLQETQYF
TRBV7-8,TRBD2,CASSFRTSGGRRDEQFF
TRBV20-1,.,CSARSLAGGYNEQFF
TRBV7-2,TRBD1,CASSSLEGGAKKYF
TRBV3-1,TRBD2,CASSQGGGQFDEQFF
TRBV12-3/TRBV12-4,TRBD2,CASSLTSGGPNEQFF